This TCR beta chain was found in a study of beta chain features in type 1 diabetes (dated by TCRdb to the late 2010s). Concerning the study at large: No differences in mean age, gender distribution, total cell number or subset yield were found between patients and healthy donors. Regulatory and stem cell-like memory subsets were obtained from only 8 patients and about 8 healthy donors, while naive and central memory subsets were obtained from all 30 or so donors. The study compared the TCRB repertoires of sorted circulating CD4+ T cell subsets in recently diagnosed type 1 diabetes patients with those in matched healthy donors. A total of 107,917,701 sorted cells were examined across all samples, and RNA yield correlated strongly with the number of cells per subset. Beyond this particular receptor, the publication reports: Because cDNA rather than genomic DNA was sequenced, highly expressing activated cells could have been over-represented, although no difference in activation and CD3 levels was found between groups. The naive, central memory and regulatory TCRB repertoires appeared to resemble one another more closely among patients than among healthy donors. In all four CD4+ subsets, TCRB CDR3 length was moderately but significantly shorter in type 1 diabetes patients. HLA sub-analyses involved small numbers of individuals, so any influence of HLA type on TCRB rearrangement remained unresolved. Fewer insertions and more nucleotide deletions at VDJ recombination sites were observed in patients with type 1 diabetes, implying thymic rearrangement abnormalities. Shorter templates might have been favored by PCR, but patient and control samples were amplified and corrected together, so both groups would have been affected equally by any skew.

Each donor gave one peripheral blood draw, averaging around 0.11 L, which was collected into heparinised tubes. A BD FACSAria II was used to sort naive, central memory, regulatory and stem cell-like memory CD4+ T cells with a panel that included CD45RO, CCR7, CD25, CD127, CD95 and CD27. A purity above 95% was achieved for all sorted populations. PBMCs were isolated immediately by Lymphoprep density gradient centrifugation and stained directly without culture. So that batch effects would be minimized, each experiment stained and sorted samples in pairs, pairing one healthy donor with one patient. The High Capacity cDNA Reverse Transcription Kit was used to reverse transcribe all of the isolated RNA, meaning that expressed TCRB transcripts were what got sequenced. Deep immunoSEQ sequencing was performed on naive, central memory and regulatory T cell samples, with an average of roughly 3.6 million total reads per sample. Sorted cells were lysed in RLT buffer, and RNA was extracted using DNase-treated RNeasy Micro or Mini kits according to cell number. Each cell subset was processed separately to prevent cross-contamination, with patient and healthy donor samples processed together. TCRB sequences were amplified from cDNA with the immunoSEQ multiplex PCR, producing 87-bp fragments spanning the CDR3 region. Sequencing of the amplicons was performed on the Illumina HiSeq platform. The authors' pipeline ran thus. PCR bias was computationally corrected using synthetic template baselines, reads within Hamming distance 2 were collapsed, and singletons that could not be merged were discarded. Reads were aligned to IMGT to assign V, D and J genes, CDR3 length, and insertions or deletions at six rearrangement sites. Within each subset, clonotype counts were normalized to the number of sorted cells before true diversity and Gini coefficients were calculated with the tcR R package. The overlap coefficient, calculated on TCRB nucleotide sequences, was used to measure repertoire sharing. Out-of-frame TCRB sequences from naive cells were analyzed to stand in for the pre-selection repertoire. What TCRdb holds here is the immuneACCESS table cut down to in-frame rearrangements. Part of the clones is not present; checked against another copy, under half of the missing clones reflect an unresolved V gene, and the others are unexplained. Clone size and V and J calls were adopted from that table, with D and trimming inferred from the DNA. Counted in this sample were hundreds of thousands of clones; over 12% of them appeared once. The ten largest clonotypes hold approximately 0.024% of the sample.

The V end loses 5 bases and the J end loses 1 base, and a stretch of 9 bases separates them. The germline V gene gives CDR1 as SGHNT and CDR2 as YENEEA. Spanning cysteine to phenylalanine, the CDR3 consists of 13 amino acids. Here the CDR3 DNA is all that survives: 39 bases in frame from base 1. Concerning this clone itself: Its antigen is not yet known. There are no base qualities to consult, and no much larger clone falls within one base.

The sequencing input was naive CD4+ T cells from blood. Interpreted using the paper, the cell subset or site label stands for: true naive CD4+ T cells. The V and J genes are TRBV11-3 and TRBJ2-7, with a weak D call of TRBD1 (6 bases match). This sequence originates from a woman aged 40 to 50 in good health. The base sequence is TGTGCCAGCAGCGTTACAGGGTCCTACGAGCAGTACTTC. This codes for CASSVTGSYEQYF. The entire variable domain, with the stretches around the CDR3 drawn from the reference TRBV11-3 and TRBJ2-7 proteins, is EAGVVQSPRYKIIEKKQPVAFWCNPISGHNTLYWYLQNLGQGPELLIRYENEEAVDDSQLPKDRFSAERLKGVDSTLKIQPAELGDSAVYLCASSVTGSYEQYFGPGTRLTVT.